Sequencing of this T cell receptor beta chain was carried out in a study of T cell changes during pregnancy in multiple sclerosis. The protocol was immunoSEQ multiplex PCR, while the TCRdb copy is restricted to in-frame clones and leaves out a portion. Among tens of thousands of clones listed, around nine tenths were seen once. The CDR3 consists of 15 residues. The ends lost 1 base at V and 6 bases at J; junction bases unmatched: 8. Germline CDR1 reads SEHNR; CDR2 reads FQNEAQ (reference sequence). Sequencing was performed on peripheral blood, taken in the second trimester of pregnancy. J is TRBJ1-1 and V is TRBV7-9; TRBD1 matches 7 bases. This TCR was recovered from a female donor with multiple sclerosis, enrolled in a pregnancy study. The chain's CDR3 is CASSLGGDSRAEAFF. The DNA for the CDR3 is TGTGCCAGCAGCTTAGGGGGGGACAGTCGTGCTGAAGCTTTCTTT.